Sequencing of this T cell receptor beta chain was carried out in a study of T cells in Graves' hyperthyroidism and ophthalmopathy. Overall study findings and caveats: Also found in blood were most expanded thyroid clonotypes above 0.001.

It was RNA transcripts that yielded the amplified TCR beta CDR3 regions. A set of HTBI primers served as the primers for a first-round RT-PCR of the TCR CDR3. TCRdb re-derived calls from the multiplex PCR reads in MiXCR, one entry per CDR3 protein. Of hundreds of thousands of distinct CDR3 sequences in the sample, less than 15% were seen once. Comments on this clonotype: What it binds is not known.

The material sequenced was blood. The TCR originated in a woman aged 18-35 years with Graves' hyperthyroidism.

For the CDR3, the DNA is TGTGCCAGCAGGTATCAGGGAGACTCTAAGGGCTACACCTTC. Translated, it gives CASRYQGDSKGYTF. This rearrangement joins TRBV28 to TRBJ1-2; tentatively, D is TRBD1 (5 bases). The CDR3 sequence is 14 residues long. CDR1 is MDHEN, CDR2 SYDVKM, per germline. Trimming left V 6 bases short and J 8 bases short, with 19 bases between.